A selection of T cell receptor beta chains follows, all from one sample in a study of Ad26.COV2.S vaccination and SARS-CoV-2 variants. The table came from immunoSEQ multiplex PCR; TCRdb's copy has only in-frame clones and leaves some out. The sample shows 450,000 to 550,000 clones, roughly nine tenths of them seen only once. The sample was peripheral blood, taken in a trial of Ad26.COV2.S vaccine versus placebo. Receptors originate from a person between 18 and 60 years old who received the Ad26.COV2.S COVID-19 vaccine or a placebo. Each CDR3 is given with its conserved first and last residue. D genes are given only for firm matches. A row's size may be missing; if present it is once, few, many or a size class.

NA,TRBV2,NA,TRBJ1-4,TGTGCCAGCAGTCTAACGGGTTGGGGACTGTTTTTT,CASSLTGWGLFF
NA,TRBV29-1,TRBD2,TRBJ2-7,TGCAGCGTTCCCTCGGTAGCGGGGGACTCCTACGAGCAGTACTTC,CSVPSVAGDSYEQYF
NA,TRBV12-3/TRBV12-4,NA,TRBJ1-6,TGTGCCAGCAGTTTGGTCCAAGTCTCACCCCTCCACTTT,CASSLVQVSPLHF
few,TRBV19,NA,TRBJ1-5,TGTGCCAGTAGTATAGTTACAAGCAATAGCAATCAGCCCCAGCATTTT,CASSIVTSNSNQPQHF
NA,TRBV29-1,NA,TRBJ2-7,TGCAGCGTGAGAAAACCGGACAGCTCCTACGAGCAGTACTTC,CSVRKPDSSYEQYF
NA,TRBV28,NA,TRBJ2-5,TGTGCCAGCAGTTCCGAGACCCAGTACTTC,CASSSETQYF
NA,TRBV2,TRBD1,TRBJ2-2,TGTGCCAGCTTCGAGGGGGACAGCGGGGAGCTGTTTTTT,CASFEGDSGELFF
NA,TRBV18,TRBD2,TRBJ2-3,TGTGCCAGCTCACCTCGTCCACGGAGGGGAGGGCACACGCAGTATTTT,CASSPRPRRGGHTQYF
NA,TRBV18,NA,TRBJ1-6,TGTGCCAGCTCACGACGGGCAGGCAGTACTAATTCACCCCTCCACTTT,CASSRRAGSTNSPLHF
NA,TRBV5-8,NA,TRBJ1-5,TGTGCCAGCAGCTTGGAACGTCAGCCCCAGCATTTT,CASSLERQPQHF
NA,TRBV6-1,NA,TRBJ2-7,TGTGCCAGCAGTGGAGCCCAGGGGCCCTACGAGCAGTACTTC,CASSGAQGPYEQYF
NA,TRBV30,NA,TRBJ1-1,TGTGCCTGGAGTGCAAATTTTGCAGCTTTCTTT,CAWSANFAAFF
NA,TRBV27,NA,TRBJ2-5,TGTGCCAGCAGTTTATTAGGGACGGGAGAGACCCAGTACTTC,CASSLLGTGETQYF